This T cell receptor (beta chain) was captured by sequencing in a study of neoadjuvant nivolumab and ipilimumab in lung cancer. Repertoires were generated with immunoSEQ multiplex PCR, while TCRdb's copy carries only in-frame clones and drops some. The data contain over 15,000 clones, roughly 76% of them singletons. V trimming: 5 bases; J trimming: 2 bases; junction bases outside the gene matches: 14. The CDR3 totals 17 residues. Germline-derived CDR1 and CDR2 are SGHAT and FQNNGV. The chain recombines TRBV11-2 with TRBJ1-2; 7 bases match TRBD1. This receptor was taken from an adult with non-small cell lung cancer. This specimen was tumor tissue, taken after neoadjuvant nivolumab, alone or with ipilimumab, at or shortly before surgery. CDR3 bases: TGTGCCAGCAGCACCGGTTCACAGGGGAGACTGAACTATGGCTACACCTTC. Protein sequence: CASSTGSQGRLNYGYTF.